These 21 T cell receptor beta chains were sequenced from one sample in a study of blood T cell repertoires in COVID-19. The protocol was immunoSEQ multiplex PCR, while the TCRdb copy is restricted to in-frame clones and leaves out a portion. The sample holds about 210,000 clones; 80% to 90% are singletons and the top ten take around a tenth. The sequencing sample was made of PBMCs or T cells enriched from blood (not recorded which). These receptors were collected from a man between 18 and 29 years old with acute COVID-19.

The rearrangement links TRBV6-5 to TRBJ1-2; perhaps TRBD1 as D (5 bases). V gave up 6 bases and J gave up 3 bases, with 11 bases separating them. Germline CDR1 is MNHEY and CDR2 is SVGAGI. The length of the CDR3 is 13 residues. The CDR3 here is CASSHDSYYGYTF. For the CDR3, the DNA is TGTGCCAGCAGCCACGACAGCTACTATGGCTACACCTTC.

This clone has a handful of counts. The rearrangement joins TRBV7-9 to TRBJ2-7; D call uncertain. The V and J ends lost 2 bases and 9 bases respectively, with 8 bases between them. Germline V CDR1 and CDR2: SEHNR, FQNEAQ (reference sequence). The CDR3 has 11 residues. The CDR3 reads CASSLQESQYF. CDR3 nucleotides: TGTGCCAGCAGCTTACAGGAATCGCAGTACTTC. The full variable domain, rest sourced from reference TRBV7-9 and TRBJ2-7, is DTGVSQNPRHKITKRGQNVTFRCDPISEHNRLYWYRQTLGQGPEFLTYFQNEAQLEKSRLLSDRFSAERPKGSFSTLEIQRTEQGDSAMYLCASSLQESQYFGPGTRLTVT.

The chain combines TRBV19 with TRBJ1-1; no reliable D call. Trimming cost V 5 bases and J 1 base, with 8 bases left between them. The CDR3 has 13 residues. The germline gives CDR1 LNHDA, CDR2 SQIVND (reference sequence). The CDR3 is CASSARENTEAFF. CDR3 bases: TGTGCCAGTAGTGCCCGAGAGAACACTGAAGCTTTCTTT.

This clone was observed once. CDR3 amino acids: CASSIGRGTDTQYF. The CDR3 DNA follows: TGTGCCAGCAGTATCGGGAGAGGGACAGATACGCAGTATTTT. This chain links TRBV27 with TRBJ2-3, with D perhaps matching TRBD2 (6 bases). V was trimmed by 5 bases and J by 3 bases, leaving 12 bases between them. There are 14 residues in the CDR3. Germline assignment: CDR1 MNHEY and CDR2 SMNVEV (reference sequence).

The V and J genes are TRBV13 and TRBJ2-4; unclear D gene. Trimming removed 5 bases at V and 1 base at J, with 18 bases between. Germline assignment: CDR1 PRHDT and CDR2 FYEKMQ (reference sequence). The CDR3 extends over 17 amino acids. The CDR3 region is CASSLSMTLAAKNIQYF. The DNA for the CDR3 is TGTGCCAGCAGCCTTTCCATGACTCTCGCCGCCAAAAACATTCAGTACTTC.

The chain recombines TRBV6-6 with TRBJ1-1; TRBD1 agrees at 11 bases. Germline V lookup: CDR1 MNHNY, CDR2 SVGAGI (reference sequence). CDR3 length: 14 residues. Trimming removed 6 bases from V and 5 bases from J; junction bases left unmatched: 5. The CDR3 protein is CASRQGQGATEAFF. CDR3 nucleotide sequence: TGTGCCAGCAGGCAAGGACAGGGGGCAACTGAAGCTTTCTTT.

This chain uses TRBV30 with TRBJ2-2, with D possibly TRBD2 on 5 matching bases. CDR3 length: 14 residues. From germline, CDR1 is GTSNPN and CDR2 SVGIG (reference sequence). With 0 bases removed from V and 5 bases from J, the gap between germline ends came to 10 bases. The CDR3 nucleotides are TGTGCCTGGAGTGTCGACTACCCTACCGGGGAGCTGTTTTTT. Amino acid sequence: CAWSVDYPTGELFF. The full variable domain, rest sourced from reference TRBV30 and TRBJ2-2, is SQTIHQWPATLVQPVGSPLSLECTVEGTSNPNLYWYRQAAGRGLQLLFYSVGIGQISSEVPQNLSASRPQDRQFILSSKKLLLSDSGFYLCAWSVDYPTGELFFGEGSRLTVL.

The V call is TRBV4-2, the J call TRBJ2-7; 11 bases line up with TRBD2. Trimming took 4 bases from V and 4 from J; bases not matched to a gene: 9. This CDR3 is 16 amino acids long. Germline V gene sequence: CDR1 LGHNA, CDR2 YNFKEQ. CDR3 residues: CASSPSISGRAYEQYF. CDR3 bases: TGTGCCAGCAGCCCCTCCATTAGCGGGAGGGCGTACGAGCAGTACTTC.

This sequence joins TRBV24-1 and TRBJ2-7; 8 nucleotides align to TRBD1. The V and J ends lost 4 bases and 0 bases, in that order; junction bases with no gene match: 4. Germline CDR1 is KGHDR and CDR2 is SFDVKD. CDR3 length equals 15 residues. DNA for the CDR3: TGTGCCACCAGTGACCCCGGACAGGGCTCCTACGAGCAGTACTTC. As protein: CATSDPGQGSYEQYF.

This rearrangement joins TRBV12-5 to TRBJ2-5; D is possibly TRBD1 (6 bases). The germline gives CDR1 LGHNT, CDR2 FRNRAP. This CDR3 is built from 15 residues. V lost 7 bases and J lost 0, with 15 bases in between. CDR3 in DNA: TGTGCTAGTGCCCCCGGGACACAGTACCAAGAGACCCAGTACTTC. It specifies CASAPGTQYQETQYF.

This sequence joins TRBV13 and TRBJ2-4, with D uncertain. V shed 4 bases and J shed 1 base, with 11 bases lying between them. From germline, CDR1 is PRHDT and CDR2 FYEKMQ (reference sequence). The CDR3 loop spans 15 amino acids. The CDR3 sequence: CASSSGGWAKNIQYF. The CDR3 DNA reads TGTGCCAGCAGCTCGGGTGGTTGGGCCAAAAACATTCAGTACTTC.

The CDR3 nucleotides read TGTGCCAGCAGTCCCTTGCGGGGTAGCGGGAGATCCCACGAGCAGTACTTC. Protein sequence: CASSPLRGSGRSHEQYF. The chain recombines TRBV6-2 or TRBV6-3 with TRBJ2-7; TRBD2 matches 9 bases. This CDR3 comprises 17 residues. Germline CDR1 reads MNHEY; CDR2 reads SVGEGT. J lost 5 bases, V lost 5 bases, and 16 bases had no gene match.

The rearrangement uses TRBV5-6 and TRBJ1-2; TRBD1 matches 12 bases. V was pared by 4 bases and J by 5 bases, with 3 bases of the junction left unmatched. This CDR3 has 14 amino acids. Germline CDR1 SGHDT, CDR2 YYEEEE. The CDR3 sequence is CASSAGQGAYGYTF. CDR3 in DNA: TGTGCCAGCAGCGCGGGACAGGGGGCATATGGCTACACCTTC.

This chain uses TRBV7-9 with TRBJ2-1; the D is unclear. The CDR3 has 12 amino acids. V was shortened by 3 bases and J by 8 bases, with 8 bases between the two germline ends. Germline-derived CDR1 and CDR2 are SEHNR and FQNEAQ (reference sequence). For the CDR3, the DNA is TGTGCCAGCAGCTTCGCGCTTGATGAGCAGTTCTTC. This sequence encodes CASSFALDEQFF.

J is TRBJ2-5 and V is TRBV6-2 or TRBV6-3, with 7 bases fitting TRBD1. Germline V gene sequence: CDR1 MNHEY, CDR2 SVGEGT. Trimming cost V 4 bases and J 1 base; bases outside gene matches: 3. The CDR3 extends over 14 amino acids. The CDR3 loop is CASSSYRGQETQYF. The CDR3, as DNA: TGTGCCAGCAGTTCGTACAGGGGCCAAGAGACCCAGTACTTC.

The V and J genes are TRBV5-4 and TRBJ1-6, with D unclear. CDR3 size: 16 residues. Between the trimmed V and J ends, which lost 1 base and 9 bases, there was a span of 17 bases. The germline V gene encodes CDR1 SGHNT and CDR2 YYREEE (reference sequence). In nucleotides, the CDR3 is TGTGCCAGCAGCTTGTCTCACGGACTGGGTGGTTCACCCCTCCACTTT. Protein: CASSLSHGLGGSPLHF.

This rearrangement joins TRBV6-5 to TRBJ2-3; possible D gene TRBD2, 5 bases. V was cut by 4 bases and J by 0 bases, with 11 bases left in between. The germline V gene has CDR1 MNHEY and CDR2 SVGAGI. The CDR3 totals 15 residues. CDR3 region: CASSSLEASTDTQYF. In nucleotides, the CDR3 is TGTGCCAGCAGTTCCCTGGAGGCTAGCACAGATACGCAGTATTTT.

The CDR3 DNA reads as TGTGCCAGCGAAAGTGGGAGCACTGAAGCTTTCTTT. Protein sequence: CASESGSTEAFF. The V and J genes are TRBV12-3 or TRBV12-4 and TRBJ1-1; D is undetermined. V was pared by 8 bases and J by 4 bases, with 11 bases between. The length of the CDR3 is 12 residues.

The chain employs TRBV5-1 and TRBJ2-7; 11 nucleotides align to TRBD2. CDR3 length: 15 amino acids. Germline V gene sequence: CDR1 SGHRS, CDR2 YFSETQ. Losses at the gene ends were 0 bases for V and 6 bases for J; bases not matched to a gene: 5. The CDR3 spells CASSLVLAGGGEQYF. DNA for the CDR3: TGCGCCAGCAGCTTGGTTCTAGCGGGAGGAGGCGAGCAGTACTTC.

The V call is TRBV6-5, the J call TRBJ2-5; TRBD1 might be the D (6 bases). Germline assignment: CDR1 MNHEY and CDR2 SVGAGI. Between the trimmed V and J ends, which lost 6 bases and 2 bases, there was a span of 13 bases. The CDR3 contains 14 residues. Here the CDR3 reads CASSSDRPQETQYF. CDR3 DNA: TGTGCCAGCAGCTCCGACAGGCCTCAAGAGACCCAGTACTTC.

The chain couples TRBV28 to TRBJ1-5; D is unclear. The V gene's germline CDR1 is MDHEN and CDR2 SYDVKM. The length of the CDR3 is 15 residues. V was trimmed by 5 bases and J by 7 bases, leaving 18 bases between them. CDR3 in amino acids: CASSLFTSPGQPQHF. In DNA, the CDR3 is TGTGCCAGCAGTCTTTTTACCTCCCCGGGGCAGCCCCAGCATTTT.